This TCR beta chain was sequenced during a study of cytomegalovirus exposure and HLA in healthy donors. Study outcomes and limitations: Within a later analysis, the majority of CMV-associated TCR beta chains appeared HLA-restricted. Common viral pathogens seemed, in a later analysis, to connect with several of the most significant clusters. Reported results showed that the classifier diagnosed cytomegalovirus status with high specificity and sensitivity.

A note on this clone: The target antigen is unknown.

Amplification used 60 Vbeta primers and 13 Jbeta primers. Profiled with immunoSEQ multiplex PCR; TCRdb holds only in-frame clones, not every one. Here the sample table reports around 75,000 clones. Trimming took 8 bases from V and 2 from J, leaving 12 bases between them. Germline-derived CDR1 and CDR2 are MNHNS and SASEGT. This CDR3 contains 13 residues. The material sequenced was PBMCs. The source is a woman in her fifties or sixties in good health and CMV-seronegative. The chain uses TRBV6-1 and TRBJ2-5; maybe TRBD2 (6 bases). The CDR3 protein is CASLTSAQETQYF. The CDR3 DNA reads as TGTGCCAGCTTGACTAGTGCTCAAGAGACCCAGTACTTC.